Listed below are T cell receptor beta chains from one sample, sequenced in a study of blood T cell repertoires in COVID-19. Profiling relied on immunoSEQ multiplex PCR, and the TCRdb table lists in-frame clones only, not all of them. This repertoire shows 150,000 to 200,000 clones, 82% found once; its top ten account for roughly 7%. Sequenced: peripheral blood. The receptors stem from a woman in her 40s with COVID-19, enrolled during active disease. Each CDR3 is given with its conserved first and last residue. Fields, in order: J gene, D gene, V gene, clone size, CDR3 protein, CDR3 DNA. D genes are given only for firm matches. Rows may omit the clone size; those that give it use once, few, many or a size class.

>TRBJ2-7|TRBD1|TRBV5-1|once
CASSLLGTASYEQYF
TGCGCCAGCAGCTTGCTGGGGACAGCCTCCTACGAGCAGTACTTC
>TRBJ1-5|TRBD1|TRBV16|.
CASSLGQVNQPQHF
TGTGCCAGCAGCCTGGGACAGGTCAATCAGCCCCAGCATTTT
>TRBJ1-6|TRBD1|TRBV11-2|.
CASSLATGTGINSPLHF
TGTGCCAGCAGCTTAGCAACCGGGACAGGGATAAATTCACCCCTCCACTTT
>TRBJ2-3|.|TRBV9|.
CASSDDIQSSTDTQYF
TGTGCCAGCAGCGACGACATCCAGTCTAGCACAGATACGCAGTATTTT
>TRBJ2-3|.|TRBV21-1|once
CASTLSATGRDTQYF
TGTGCCAGCACCCTATCAGCGACAGGGAGAGATACGCAGTATTTT
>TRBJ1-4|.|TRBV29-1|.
CSVGPQGPREKLFF
TGCAGCGTTGGGCCCCAGGGGCCGAGAGAAAAACTGTTTTTT
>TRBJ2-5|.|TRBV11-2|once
CASSLDRQGGGGTQETQYF
TGTGCCAGCAGCTTAGATAGACAGGGAGGAGGTGGGACTCAAGAGACCCAGTACTTC
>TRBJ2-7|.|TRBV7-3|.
CASSLGPYYEQYF
TGTGCCAGCAGCTTAGGTCCCTACTACGAGCAGTACTTC
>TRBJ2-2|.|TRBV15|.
CATSREVSTANTGELFF
TGTGCCACCAGCAGAGAAGTATCGACAGCGAACACCGGGGAGCTGTTTTTT
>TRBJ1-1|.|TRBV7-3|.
CASSIQGNTEAFF
TGTGCCAGCAGCATACAGGGGAACACTGAAGCTTTCTTT
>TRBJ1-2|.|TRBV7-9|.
CASSLTNEAGYGYTF
TGTGCCAGCAGCTTAACAAACGAGGCTGGCTATGGCTACACCTTC
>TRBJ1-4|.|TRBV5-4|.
CASSFLTGGDEKLFF
TGTGCCAGCAGCTTCCTGACAGGAGGTGATGAAAAACTGTTTTTT
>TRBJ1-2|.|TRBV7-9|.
CASSPRDNYGYTF
TGTGCCAGCAGCCCCAGGGATAACTATGGCTACACCTTC
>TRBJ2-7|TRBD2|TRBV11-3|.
CASSPGLAGGWEQYF
TGTGCCAGCAGCCCCGGACTAGCGGGAGGATGGGAGCAGTACTTC
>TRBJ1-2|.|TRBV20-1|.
CSASRGSGYTF
TGCAGTGCTAGTCGAGGGAGTGGCTACACCTTC
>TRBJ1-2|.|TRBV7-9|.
CASSPRDFAYTF
TGTGCCAGCAGCCCCCGGGACTTTGCCTACACCTTC